This T cell receptor beta chain originates from a study of blood T cell repertoires in COVID-19. Study details: Whether acute or convalescent, the COVID-19 samples came from the United States, Italy and Spain. The cDNA or gDNA used as material had been derived from T cells, B-cell-depleted T cells, or PBMCs.

In the study's own analysis: Researchers report that nucleated cell counts were estimated from reference gene primer amplification. This table comes from immunoSEQ multiplex PCR, and its TCRdb copy is limited to in-frame clones, with some not included. V and J calls and clone size come straight from that table; D and trimming were deduced from the DNA. The sample includes 50,000 to 70,000 clones, approximately 89% of them seen just once. Germline-derived CDR1 and CDR2 are MNHEY and SMNVEV (reference sequence). CDR3 length: 16 amino acids. V lost 7 bases to trimming and J lost 6 bases; unmatched junction nucleotides: 10.

The chain joins TRBV27 to TRBJ1-6, with 9 bases aligning to TRBD1. The sequenced sample consisted of peripheral blood. The receptor was isolated from a man aged 55 to 70 with active or convalescent COVID-19. The CDR3 region is CASTVSPTGGNSPLHF. The CDR3 coding sequence is TGTGCCAGCACCGTTTCCCCGACAGGGGGTAATTCACCCCTCCACTTT.